This T cell receptor (beta chain) was identified during a study of T cells in localized non-small cell lung cancer. On this clone: Its antigen is not identified.

Findings and caveats of the study: Exceeding tumor, uninvolved adjacent lung had the highest T cell clonality. Heterogeneity cannot be ruled out, as sequencing used one tumor region only.

Germline V gene data show CDR1 as GTSNPN and CDR2 as SVGIG (reference sequence). V shed 3 bases and J 0 bases; nucleotides not matched to a gene: 13. The CDR3 is made up of 17 amino acids. Profiling relied on immunoSEQ multiplex PCR, and the TCRdb table lists in-frame clones only, not all of them. The data hold approximately 47,000 clones, with approximately 86% observed a single time. This sequence was found in a man between 40 and 70 years old with stage II lung adenocarcinoma. Sample: PBMCs, taken before any cancer treatment. This chain links TRBV30 with TRBJ1-1; 7 positions agree with TRBD1. DNA of the CDR3: TGTGCCTGGAGAAAGACAGGGTCGGGCGTCATGAACACTGAAGCTTTCTTT. Amino acid sequence: CAWRKTGSGVMNTEAFF.